What follows are 25 T cell receptor beta chains derived from one specimen sequenced in a study of OX40 agonist ivuxolimab in advanced cancers. Profiled with immunoSEQ multiplex PCR; TCRdb holds only in-frame clones, not every one. The table lists around 130,000 clones, about 94% of them singletons. The starting material was CD4+ or CD8+ T cells sorted from blood, obtained in a trial of the OX40 agonist ivuxolimab. Every receptor here comes from an adult with an advanced solid tumor such as melanoma, head and neck, liver or kidney cancer.

This chain connects TRBV11-2 to TRBJ1-3; the match to TRBD1 covers 8 bases. Trimming cost V 5 bases and J 0 bases; bases outside gene matches: 6. This CDR3 is 16 amino acids long. Germline loops: CDR1 SGHAT, CDR2 FQNNGV. CDR3 residues: CASSVTGANSGNTIYF. The CDR3 DNA reads as TGTGCCAGCAGCGTGACAGGGGCCAACTCTGGAAACACCATATATTTT. The variable domain in full, with the rest retrieved from reference TRBV11-2 and TRBJ1-3, is EAGVAQSPRYKIIEKRQSVAFWCNPISGHATLYWYQQILGQGPKLLIQFQNNGVVDDSQLPKDRFSAERLKGVDSTLKIQPAKLEDSAVYLCASSVTGANSGNTIYFGEGSWLTVV.

The sample holds a few counts of this clone. V and J are TRBV4-2 and TRBJ2-2, with D possibly TRBD2 on 6 matching bases. V lost 0 bases and J 5 bases, leaving 13 bases between the germline ends. The CDR3 is 16 residues long. Looked up from germline, CDR1 is LGHNA and CDR2 is YNFKEQ. CDR3 nucleotides: TGTGCCAGCAGCCAAGATGCCGGGACTCCGACCGGGGAGCTGTTTTTT. It specifies CASSQDAGTPTGELFF.

V usage is TRBV28 and J usage is TRBJ1-1, with 7 bases fitting TRBD1. Germline CDR1 is MDHEN and CDR2 is SYDVKM. CDR3 length: 14 amino acids. Trimming at V came to 4 bases and at J to 3 bases, leaving 5 bases not matched to a gene. The CDR3 sequence is CASSWRGRDTEAFF. The CDR3 DNA follows: TGTGCCAGCAGTTGGAGGGGGCGGGACACTGAAGCTTTCTTT.

The rearrangement joins TRBV7-3 to TRBJ2-2; 7 bases map to TRBD1. This CDR3 is built from 15 residues. Germline lookup yields CDR1 SGHTA and CDR2 FQGTGA. The junction had 4 bases not matched to a gene; V was cut back by 2 bases and J by 4 bases. CDR3: CASSLEGALTGELFF. In DNA form, the CDR3 reads TGTGCCAGCAGCTTAGAGGGGGCGCTCACCGGGGAGCTGTTTTTT.

The chain uses TRBV18 and TRBJ1-2; no clear D. CDR3 length: 14 residues. Trimming removed 2 bases from V and 8 bases from J, with 15 bases in between. Per the germline V gene, CDR1 is KGHSH and CDR2 is LQKENI. The CDR3 sequence: CASSPNGPLEGYTF. CDR3 nucleotide sequence: TGTGCCAGCTCACCAAACGGGCCCCTTGAGGGCTACACCTTC.

The V call is TRBV6-5, the J call TRBJ1-6, with a tentative D call TRBD1 (5 bases). Trimming cost V 5 bases and J 6 bases, with 14 bases left between them. Looked up from germline, CDR1 is MNHEY and CDR2 is SVGAGI. This CDR3 spans 15 amino acids. CDR3 in amino acids: CASSVSAGRNSPLHF. Written as DNA, the CDR3 is TGTGCCAGCAGTGTGAGCGCGGGACGTAATTCACCCCTCCACTTT.

The chain carries TRBV7-2 and TRBJ2-2, with D maybe TRBD2 (6 bases). The germline V gene has CDR1 SGHTA and CDR2 FQGNSA. Trimming left V 6 bases short and J 6 bases short, with 23 bases between. This CDR3 has 17 amino acids. The CDR3 sequence is CASSDGAARASAGELFF. The CDR3 coding sequence is TGTGCCAGCAGTGACGGGGCGGCTCGGGCTAGCGCCGGGGAGCTGTTTTTT.

The chain carries TRBV11-2 and TRBJ1-1; perhaps TRBD1 as D (6 bases). The germline gives CDR1 SGHAT, CDR2 FQNNGV. Trimming pared 2 bases from V and 1 base from J, leaving 17 bases between. The CDR3 loop spans 17 amino acids. The CDR3 spells CASSLNGDNLRNTEAFF. The CDR3 DNA follows: TGTGCCAGCAGCTTAAATGGGGACAACTTAAGGAACACTGAAGCTTTCTTT.

This chain uses TRBV19 with TRBJ1-4; TRBD1 matches 8 bases. Trimming cost V 4 bases and J 4 bases; bases outside gene matches: 5. This CDR3 is 15 amino acids long. Germline V CDR1 and CDR2: LNHDA, SQIVND (reference sequence). The CDR3 loop reads CASSSPGQVNEKLFF. The CDR3 DNA reads as TGTGCCAGTAGTAGCCCGGGACAGGTTAATGAAAAACTGTTTTTT.

The chain couples TRBV25-1 to TRBJ1-4, with a possible D match to TRBD1 (6 bases). There are 17 residues in the CDR3. Germline V gene lookup returns CDR1 MGHDK and CDR2 SYGVNS. The germline V and J ends were trimmed by 2 bases and 0 bases, with 13 bases remaining between them. The CDR3 protein is CASSELGQKATNEKLFF. In DNA form, the CDR3 reads TGTGCCAGCAGTGAACTTGGACAGAAAGCAACTAATGAAAAACTGTTTTTT.

The chain uses TRBV7-3 and TRBJ2-3; the match to TRBD1 covers 11 bases. CDR1 is SGHTA, CDR2 FQGTGA, per germline. V lost 3 bases and J lost 6; bases outside the gene matches: 2. The CDR3 has 14 amino acids. The CDR3 sequence: CASSFRDRGDTQYF. Here the CDR3 DNA reads TGTGCCAGCAGCTTCCGGGACAGGGGGGATACGCAGTATTTT.

The V call is TRBV6-1, the J call TRBJ1-4, with D tentatively TRBD1 (6 bases). Trimming removed 5 bases from V and 5 bases from J, with 15 bases in between. The CDR3 is made up of 15 amino acids. Germline-derived CDR1 and CDR2 are MNHNS and SASEGT. CDR3 sequence: CASSPPTGQNEKLFF. In DNA, the CDR3 is TGTGCCAGCAGTCCTCCCACAGGGCAAAATGAAAAACTGTTTTTT.

The rearrangement uses TRBV11-2 and TRBJ1-1; no clear D. The CDR3 is 13 residues long. Trimming took off 8 bases at V and 3 bases at J, with 13 bases between the two ends. CDR1 is SGHAT, CDR2 FQNNGV, per germline. CDR3 protein: CASANSFHTEAFF. The DNA for the CDR3 is TGTGCCAGCGCGAATAGCTTCCACACTGAAGCTTTCTTT.

This chain joins TRBV7-9 and TRBJ2-7, with 13 bases fitting TRBD2. This CDR3 is 16 amino acids long. V was clipped by 1 base and J by 2 bases; unmatched bases: 2. The germline CDR1 and CDR2 sequences are SEHNR and FQNEAQ (reference sequence). DNA of the CDR3: TGTGCCAGCAGCTTAGAAGGGACTAGCGGGGCCTACGAGCAGTACTTC. Translating gives CASSLEGTSGAYEQYF.

This chain links TRBV7-9 with TRBJ1-4; 9 bases fit TRBD1. The CDR3 extends over 14 amino acids. Germline V CDR1 and CDR2: SEHNR, FQNEAQ (reference sequence). J lost 5 bases, V lost 6 bases, and 4 bases had no gene match. CDR3 protein: CASRLTGGNEKLFF. The CDR3, as DNA: TGTGCCAGCAGATTGACAGGGGGAAATGAAAAACTGTTTTTT.

This chain joins TRBV28 and TRBJ1-5; no clear D. This CDR3 comprises 13 residues. Trimming shortened V by 6 bases and J by 7 bases, and 13 bases separated the two germline ends. Germline V CDR1 and CDR2: MDHEN, SYDVKM. The CDR3 nucleotides are TGTGCCAGCAGAGATACACCGGACCAGCCCCAGCATTTT. It translates to CASRDTPDQPQHF.

V is TRBV30 and J is TRBJ2-1, with 7 bases matching TRBD1. This CDR3 is built from 15 residues. Germline trimming cut 3 bases from V and 4 bases from J; bases unmatched to any gene: 9. Germline-derived CDR1 and CDR2 are GTSNPN and SVGIG (reference sequence). The CDR3, as DNA: TGTGCCTGGAGGATATCCGGGACAGTATACAATGAGCAGTTCTTC. Protein product: CAWRISGTVYNEQFF.

A single count supports this clone. This chain connects TRBV9 to TRBJ2-2; a possible D gene is TRBD2 (5 bases). CDR1 and CDR2 (germline): SGDLS, YYNGEE. The V end lost 9 bases, the J end lost 1 base, and 13 bases lay between the germline ends. This CDR3 has 14 amino acids. In nucleotides, the CDR3 is TGTGCCACGAGGCGACTATTGAACACCGGGGAGCTGTTTTTT. Its translation is CATRRLLNTGELFF. Full variable domain (missing parts from reference TRBV9 and TRBJ2-2): DSGVTQTPKHLITATGQRVTLRCSPRSGDLSVYWYQQSLDQGLQFLIQYYNGEERAKGNILERFSAQQFPDLHSELNLSSLELGDSALYFCATRRLLNTGELFFGEGSRLTVL.

The chain is built from TRBV28 and TRBJ1-3; D ambiguous. The CDR3 has 14 amino acids. Germline V lookup: CDR1 MDHEN, CDR2 SYDVKM. V dropped 8 bases and J dropped 0 bases, with 11 bases sitting between them. DNA for the CDR3: TGTGCCAGCTTTGAGGGATACTCTGGAAACACCATATATTTT. Translated, it gives CASFEGYSGNTIYF.

V is TRBV7-9 and J is TRBJ2-5, with 14 bases matching TRBD2. The germline V gene encodes CDR1 SEHNR and CDR2 FQNEAQ (reference sequence). V shed 5 bases and J 2 bases; nucleotides not matched to a gene: 7. The CDR3 totals 17 residues. CDR3 DNA sequence: TGTGCCAGCAGCATGCGACTAGCGGGAGGGGTACAAGAGACCCAGTACTTC. Protein product: CASSMRLAGGVQETQYF.

The rearrangement joins TRBV5-6 to TRBJ1-1, with D tentatively TRBD1 (5 bases). This CDR3 region has 13 residues. CDR1 is SGHDT, CDR2 YYEEEE, per germline. Trimming took 0 bases from V and 8 from J, leaving 11 bases between them. The CDR3 DNA follows: TGTGCCAGCAGCTTGGGCAGGGCGTTAGAAGCTTTCTTT. Protein: CASSLGRALEAFF.

The V gene is TRBV19, the J gene TRBJ2-7; 7 nucleotides agree with TRBD1. Germline loops: CDR1 LNHDA, CDR2 SQIVND (reference sequence). The CDR3 extends over 14 amino acids. With V trimmed by 5 bases and J by 3 bases, 7 bases remained unmatched. CDR3 residues: CASSGAGTVYEQYF. The CDR3, as DNA: TGTGCCAGTAGTGGAGCCGGGACAGTCTACGAGCAGTACTTC.

The chain combines TRBV28 with TRBJ1-5; 8 bases match TRBD1. The germline gives CDR1 MDHEN, CDR2 SYDVKM. This CDR3 has 16 amino acids. V shed 5 bases and J 3 bases; nucleotides not matched to a gene: 9. This chain's CDR3 is CASSQDRTGLNQPQHF. The CDR3 coding sequence is TGTGCCAGCAGTCAAGACAGGACAGGGCTCAATCAGCCCCAGCATTTT.

V gene TRBV18 combines with J gene TRBJ1-1, with 7 bases matching TRBD1. Germline CDR1 reads KGHSH; CDR2 reads LQKENI. This CDR3 region has 14 residues. V trimming: 1 base; J trimming: 3 bases; junction bases outside the gene matches: 2. CDR3 in DNA: TGTGCCAGCTCACCACAGGGGGCGGACACTGAAGCTTTCTTT. Its protein product is CASSPQGADTEAFF.

The V and J genes are TRBV5-5 and TRBJ1-3; tentative D call: TRBD1 (6 bases). V was pared by 9 bases and J by 4 bases, with 20 bases between. The CDR3 consists of 15 residues. In germline, CDR1 is SGHKS, CDR2 YYEKEE (reference sequence). The CDR3 nucleotides are TGTGCCACGAAAGGTGAGGGGGTAAAAGGAAACACCATATATTTT. Translating gives CATKGEGVKGNTIYF.